This TCR beta chain was recovered during a study of blood T cell repertoires in COVID-19. Study as a whole: Researchers got acute and convalescent COVID-19 samples from the United States, Italy and Spain. Sources were T cells, B-cell-depleted T cells, or PBMCs; the material itself was cDNA or gDNA.

The CDR3 is made up of 16 amino acids. Germline lookup yields CDR1 SGHRS and CDR2 YFSETQ. V dropped 0 bases and J dropped 4; count of bases not matched to a gene: 6. Data came from immunoSEQ multiplex PCR; TCRdb stores just in-frame clones and leaves some out. The sample lists roughly 41,000 clones; roughly 88% were seen once. This clonotype was obtained from a man in his 60s with active COVID-19. Sequencing used peripheral blood. The chain couples TRBV5-1 to TRBJ2-5; 10 positions agree with TRBD1. The CDR3 region has the DNA TGCGCCAGCAGCTTGGGACCCGGACAGGGGGTAGAGACCCAGTACTTC. Encoded protein: CASSLGPGQGVETQYF.